The 26 T cell receptor beta chains listed next were all sequenced from one sample in a study of blood T cell repertoires in COVID-19 (dated by TCRdb to between 2020 and 2021). Library creation used the immunoSEQ multiplex PCR assay. In its TCRdb copy, this immuneACCESS table keeps in-frame sequences only and misses some clones. Where compared with another copy, unresolved V genes explain less than half of these, and the others have no known cause. Here the sample has roughly 92,000 clones; approximately 87% occur a single time. The ten largest clones represent 7% to 9% of the sample. Sequenced input: peripheral blood. The receptors were gathered from a human donor with acute or convalescent COVID-19. The donor label of this sample is uncertain.

This clone was picked up a small number of times. The gene calls are TRBV19 and TRBJ2-7, with D uncertain. CDR1 LNHDA and CDR2 SQIVND come from the germline V gene (reference sequence). V was trimmed by 2 bases and J by 6 bases, leaving 8 bases between them. This CDR3 region has 12 residues. CDR3 loop: CASSISGLEQYF. CDR3 in DNA: TGTGCCAGTAGTATATCCGGTCTCGAGCAGTACTTC.

The V call is TRBV19, the J call TRBJ2-7, with 9 bases aligning to TRBD2. The V and J ends lost 0 bases and 5 bases, in that order; junction bases with no gene match: 5. Per the germline V gene, CDR1 is LNHDA and CDR2 is SQIVND (reference sequence). The CDR3 runs to 15 residues. DNA of the CDR3: TGTGCCAGTAGTATAGAAGTAGCGGGGGTTCACGAGCAGTACTTC. Translation: CASSIEVAGVHEQYF.

The chain links TRBV2 to TRBJ1-1; TRBD1 matches at 9 bases. CDR3 length equals 14 residues. Germline V lookup: CDR1 SNHLY, CDR2 FYNNEI. The trim removed 1 base at V and 11 bases at J, leaving 8 bases unmatched. The CDR3 loop reads CASSEVGQGFGAFF. CDR3 coding DNA: TGTGCCAGCAGTGAAGTCGGACAGGGGTTTGGTGCTTTCTTT.

This clone appeared a single time. The CDR3 region is CASSSGGLNYGYTF. The CDR3 coding sequence is TGTGCCAGCAGTTCGGGGGGGTTGAACTATGGCTACACCTTC. This sequence joins TRBV6-5 and TRBJ1-2; tentatively, D is TRBD1 (5 bases). The CDR3 runs 14 residues. Trimming stripped 4 bases from V and 2 bases from J, with 11 bases between. Germline values: CDR1 MNHEY, CDR2 SVGAGI.

The V call is TRBV30, the J call TRBJ1-5, with D possibly being TRBD1 (5 bases). Looked up from germline, CDR1 is GTSNPN and CDR2 is SVGIG (reference sequence). The CDR3 spans 18 residues. Trimming removed 2 bases from V and 0 bases from J, with 20 bases in between. The CDR3 DNA reads as TGTGCCTGGAGTTTAAGCCAGGGCGGCCTATATAGCAATCAGCCCCAGCATTTT. Translation: CAWSLSQGGLYSNQPQHF.

The chain employs TRBV19 and TRBJ2-4, with 8 bases that match TRBD2. The germline CDR1 and CDR2 sequences are LNHDA and SQIVND (reference sequence). The CDR3 loop spans 16 amino acids. Losses at the gene ends were 6 bases for V and 1 base for J; bases not matched to a gene: 8. CDR3 protein: CASSGLAGFAKNIQYF. CDR3 nucleotides: TGTGCCAGTAGCGGACTAGCCGGATTCGCCAAAAACATTCAGTACTTC.

The chain employs TRBV5-4 and TRBJ1-1; 7 bases are a match to TRBD1. The CDR3 covers 14 residues. Germline CDR1 SGHNT, CDR2 YYREEE (reference sequence). The J segment lost 7 bases and the V segment lost 1 base, leaving 7 bases of the junction unmatched. The chain's CDR3 is CASSLTTGTVEAFF. CDR3 DNA sequence: TGTGCCAGCAGCTTGACTACCGGGACAGTTGAAGCTTTCTTT.

The rearrangement uses TRBV9 and TRBJ2-2; 8 bases fit TRBD1. Germline CDR1 SGDLS, CDR2 YYNGEE. The CDR3 sequence is 16 residues long. Trimming removed 2 bases from V and 3 bases from J; junction bases left unmatched: 6. The CDR3 DNA sequence: TGTGCCAGCAGCGTGGCAGGGGGCGCGGACACCGGGGAGCTGTTTTTT. It specifies CASSVAGGADTGELFF.

The chain has TRBV19 and TRBJ2-7; D gene unclear. The CDR3 spans 17 residues. V shed 3 bases and J shed 3 bases, with 21 bases lying between them. Germline V gene sequence: CDR1 LNHDA, CDR2 SQIVND (reference sequence). The CDR3 protein is CASSMGPLKSTVYEQYF. The CDR3 DNA follows: TGTGCCAGTAGTATGGGCCCCCTAAAGAGCACAGTCTACGAGCAGTACTTC.

The chain carries TRBV11-2 and TRBJ2-7; D remains ambiguous. Trimming stripped 1 base from V and 10 bases from J, with 11 bases between. The CDR3 spans 12 residues. Germline CDR1 and CDR2: SGHAT and FQNNGV. The CDR3: CASSLGQAIQYF. The CDR3 DNA is TGTGCCAGCAGCTTAGGACAAGCTATCCAGTACTTC. The complete variable domain, with remaining parts taken from reference TRBV11-2 and TRBJ2-7, reads EAGVAQSPRYKIIEKRQSVAFWCNPISGHATLYWYQQILGQGPKLLIQFQNNGVVDDSQLPKDRFSAERLKGVDSTLKIQPAKLEDSAVYLCASSLGQAIQYFGPGTRLTVT.

CDR3 protein: CASSPEGRTHSNQPQHF. The DNA of the CDR3 is TGTGCCAGCTCACCAGAGGGGAGGACACACAGCAATCAGCCCCAGCATTTT. The chain couples TRBV18 to TRBJ1-5; a weak D match, TRBD1 (5 bases). CDR1 KGHSH and CDR2 LQKENI come from the germline V gene. This CDR3 spans 17 amino acids. Trimming removed 2 bases at V and 1 base at J, with 15 bases between.

The V call is TRBV11-3, the J call TRBJ2-1; 9 bases map to TRBD2. There are 16 residues in the CDR3. J gave up 4 bases and V 6 bases, and 10 bases lay outside the gene matches. Germline-derived CDR1 and CDR2 are SGHNT and YENEEA. The CDR3 nucleotides are TGTGCCAGCAGGCTACCGGGACTAGCACAATACAATGAGCAGTTCTTC. Encoded protein: CASRLPGLAQYNEQFF.

CDR3 residues: CASSLTSGANTGELFF. CDR3 DNA sequence: TGTGCCAGCAGCTTAACTAGCGGGGCGAACACCGGGGAGCTGTTTTTT. V usage is TRBV7-7 and J usage is TRBJ2-2; 10 bases map to TRBD2. The CDR3 has 16 amino acids. The J segment lost 0 bases and the V segment lost 2 bases, leaving 0 bases of the junction unmatched. Germline V gives CDR1 SSHAT, CDR2 FNYEAQ (reference sequence).

This chain links TRBV5-1 with TRBJ2-3; a weak D match, TRBD2 (7 bases). Trimming took 2 bases from V and 2 from J, leaving 15 bases between them. Germline CDR1 and CDR2: SGHRS and YFSETQ. The CDR3 consists of 16 residues. The CDR3 region has the DNA TGCGCCAGCAGCTTACCTACGGGGGGCGTCACAGATACGCAGTATTTT. Translation gives CASSLPTGGVTDTQYF.

The chain is built from TRBV15 and TRBJ1-4; TRBD1 matches at 11 bases. The germline V gene encodes CDR1 LNHNV and CDR2 YYDKDF (reference sequence). J gave up 0 bases and V 5 bases, and 5 bases lay outside the gene matches. There are 17 residues in the CDR3. The CDR3 coding sequence is TGTGCCACCAGCCGGGACAGGGGGTACCCAACTAATGAAAAACTGTTTTTT. Translated: CATSRDRGYPTNEKLFF.

This chain connects TRBV6-2 or TRBV6-3 to TRBJ2-2; no reliable D call. Between the trimmed V and J ends, which lost 7 bases and 5 bases, there was a span of 8 bases. CDR1 is MNHEY and CDR2 is SVGEGT in the germline V gene. The CDR3 runs 12 residues. CDR3 nucleotides: TGTGCCAGCACCCCCCGGACCGGGGAGCTGTTTTTT. This sequence encodes CASTPRTGELFF.

CDR3 nucleotides: TGCGCCAGCAGCTCCCGCGGGGGCAGCACAGATACGCAGTATTTT. Its translation: CASSSRGGSTDTQYF. V is TRBV5-1 and J is TRBJ2-3; possible D gene TRBD2, 7 bases. The CDR3 extends over 15 amino acids. V dropped 3 bases and J dropped 0 bases, with 11 bases sitting between them. CDR1 and CDR2 (germline): SGHRS, YFSETQ.

The chain carries TRBV18 and TRBJ2-3; 16 positions agree with TRBD2. This CDR3 has 17 residues. Germline V lookup: CDR1 KGHSH, CDR2 LQKENI. The trim removed 3 bases at V and 7 bases at J, leaving 7 bases unmatched. This CDR3 reads CASSPTGLAGGPNTQYF. As DNA, the CDR3 is TGTGCCAGCTCACCTACGGGACTAGCGGGGGGGCCGAATACGCAGTATTTT.

The J gene is TRBJ2-1, the V gene TRBV5-4; TRBD2 is a possible D gene (5 bases). The CDR3 runs to 15 residues. Trimming removed 0 bases at V and 1 base at J, with 8 bases between. Germline V gene sequence: CDR1 SGHNT, CDR2 YYREEE (reference sequence). The CDR3 bases are TGTGCCAGCAGCTTGGCCGGGGAGTCCTACAATGAGCAGTTCTTC. It specifies CASSLAGESYNEQFF.

This chain joins TRBV4-3 and TRBJ2-7, with TRBD1 as a possible D gene (5 bases). Germline V gene lookup returns CDR1 LGHNA and CDR2 YSLEER. With 1 base removed from V and 10 bases from J, the gap between germline ends came to 11 bases. This CDR3 has 12 amino acids. As DNA, the CDR3 is TGCGCCAGCAGCCAAGGGAAGGGGAATCAGTACTTC. Translation: CASSQGKGNQYF.

The sample holds one count of this clone. V is TRBV5-1 and J is TRBJ2-5; 7 bases align to TRBD1. Germline V gene data show CDR1 as SGHRS and CDR2 as YFSETQ. V was pared by 1 base and J by 5 bases, with 8 bases of the junction left unmatched. This CDR3 contains 15 residues. CDR3 DNA: TGCGCCAGCAGCTTGAGACAGGGCTTATCTGAGACCCAGTACTTC. Translating gives CASSLRQGLSETQYF. Full variable domain (missing parts from reference TRBV5-1 and TRBJ2-5): KAGVTQTPRYLIKTRGQQVTLSCSPISGHRSVSWYQQTPGQGLQFLFEYFSETQRNKGNFPGRFSGRQFSNSRSEMNVSTLELGDSALYLCASSLRQGLSETQYFGPGTRLLVL.

The rearrangement links TRBV28 to TRBJ2-7; 10 bases match TRBD2. This CDR3 is 15 amino acids long. The germline CDR1 and CDR2 sequences are MDHEN and SYDVKM. V dropped 5 bases and J dropped 0; count of bases not matched to a gene: 4. The CDR3, as DNA: TGTGCCAGCAGTCCGACTAGCGGGTTCTCCTACGAGCAGTACTTC. This gives the protein CASSPTSGFSYEQYF.

The genes are TRBV3-1 (or the pseudogene TRBV3-2) and TRBJ1-1; D is unclear. This CDR3 has 13 residues. Germline V gene data show CDR1 as LGHDT and CDR2 as YNNKEL (reference sequence). Trimming removed 3 bases from V and 4 bases from J, with 9 bases in between. CDR3 DNA: TGTGCCAGCAGCCAGCGGGGTTTCACTGAAGCTTTCTTT. Its protein is CASSQRGFTEAFF.

The chain joins TRBV28 to TRBJ2-7; D is undetermined. This CDR3 is built from 12 residues. With 3 bases removed from V and 3 bases from J, the gap between germline ends came to 6 bases. Germline V gene lookup returns CDR1 MDHEN and CDR2 SYDVKM. The CDR3 sequence is CASSFQDYEQYF. CDR3 in DNA: TGTGCCAGCAGTTTCCAGGACTACGAGCAGTACTTC.

The rearrangement uses TRBV4-1 and TRBJ1-1; D unclear. This CDR3 is 14 amino acids long. Germline CDR1 reads MGHRA; CDR2 reads YSYEKL. V dropped 3 bases and J dropped 5 bases, with 13 bases sitting between them. CDR3 DNA: TGCGCCAGCAGCCAGAGCTACAGCCAGACTGAAGCTTTCTTT. This codes for CASSQSYSQTEAFF.

This chain links TRBV28 with TRBJ2-1; 7 bases agree with TRBD2. The V gene's germline CDR1 is MDHEN and CDR2 SYDVKM. V gave up 5 bases and J gave up 3 bases; unmatched junction bases: 13. This CDR3 is 17 amino acids long. CDR3 sequence: CASSPSVASGIYNEQFF. The CDR3 DNA follows: TGTGCCAGCAGTCCGTCGGTCGCTAGCGGCATCTACAATGAGCAGTTCTTC.